This TCR beta chain was found in a study of blood T cell repertoires in COVID-19 (TCRdb year 2020). General notes on the study: Samples covering the acute and convalescent phases of COVID-19 were provided by collaborators in the United States, Italy and Spain. Subjects who had been exposed to COVID-19, were actively infected with it, or had recovered from it provided the deeply sampled blood TCRbeta repertoires that made up the dataset. Samples were obtained from the ongoing ImmuneRACE study (first 160 participants) and from approximately 1,200 subjects provided by 6 global collaborators. The prospective study material was composed of cDNA or gDNA derived from T cells, B-cell-depleted T cells, or PBMCs. The sample metadata nearly always contained a de-identified subject ID, COVID-19 status, age in years and sex. HLA class I and class II types, where available, came from metadata supplied by the sample provider rather than from assay-based typing. The repertoires were made available in a free public database intended to serve as a resource for research on the immune response to SARS-CoV-2. General findings and caveats noted by the study authors: The quantity of clinical and demographic metadata differed by source and by participant and was supplied without curation.

Each collaborating institution followed its own protocols to collect whole blood in K2EDTA tubes. For TCRbeta analysis, collaborator samples were shipped as frozen whole blood, as isolated PBMCs, or as DNA extracted from either sample type. TCRbeta CDR3 regions were amplified from genomic DNA by means of the immunoSEQ Assay, a bias-controlled multiplex PCR. The source study handled its data this way. The number of nucleated cells in each sample was estimated by amplification of reference gene primers within the assay. To quantify the absolute abundance of each unique TCRbeta CDR3 rearrangement, sequence reads were collapsed and filtered. Productive Simpson clonality was computed per sample as the square root of Simpson's diversity index over productive rearrangements. In its TCRdb copy, this immuneACCESS table keeps in-frame sequences only and misses some clones. Where compared with another copy, unresolved V genes explain less than half of these, and the others have no known cause. That table gives V, J and clone size, and the DNA gave D and trimming. The sample contains roughly 200,000 clones, around 89% of them found a single time. Roughly 6% of the sample lies in the top ten.

Details on this clone: Its target antigen remains unknown. There are no base qualities to consult, and no much larger clone falls within one base.

The germline V gene gives CDR1 as MNHEY and CDR2 as SVGAGI. Trimming accounts for 6 bases at V and 6 bases at J, while the number of junction bases matched to no gene is 7. The CDR3 contains 14 residues, cysteine and phenylalanine counted. The sequence is cut down to CDR3 DNA, 42 bases in frame from base 1. What was sequenced was peripheral blood. The chain joins TRBV6-5 to TRBJ2-7; TRBD1 agrees with 11 junctional bases. This receptor was identified in a man aged 40-50 years with active or convalescent COVID-19. The CDR3: CASRAGTGGSEQYF. The nucleotide sequence reads as follows: TGTGCCAGCAGGGCTGGGACAGGGGGGTCCGAGCAGTACTTC.